These T cell receptor beta chains were read from a single sample in a study of OX40 agonist ivuxolimab in advanced cancers. Assay: immunoSEQ multiplex PCR; the TCRdb copy retains only in-frame clones and omits some. This sample has over 75,000 clones, with more than 70% found just once. The source material was CD4+ or CD8+ T cells sorted from blood, sampled in a trial of the OX40 agonist ivuxolimab. The receptor source for this set is an adult with an advanced solid tumor such as melanoma, head and neck, liver or kidney cancer. The CDR3 runs from the conserved cysteine through the conserved F or W. Each record gives: J gene, V gene, clone size, D gene, CDR3 protein, CDR3 DNA. A D gene is named only where the DNA matches it firmly. Clone size is given for some rows only: seen once, a few or many times, or a class if the clone is expanded.

>TRBJ2-3|TRBV5-1|NA|NA
CASSPTGAPDTQYF
TGCGCCAGCAGCCCGACGGGGGCACCAGATACGCAGTATTTT
>TRBJ2-3|TRBV5-1|NA|NA
CASSLETRTDTQYF
TGCGCCAGCAGCTTGGAAACCCGCACAGATACGCAGTATTTT
>TRBJ1-4|TRBV11-2|NA|TRBD1
CASSSGTGDEKLFF
TGTGCCAGCAGCTCCGGGACAGGGGATGAAAAACTGTTTTTT
>TRBJ1-3|TRBV18|few|NA
CASSPTRSAVRNTIYF
TGTGCCAGCTCACCAACGCGGTCGGCAGTCAGAAACACCATATATTTT
>TRBJ1-1|TRBV21-1|NA|NA
CASSIEARGAFF
TGTGCCAGCAGCATTGAGGCCCGCGGGGCTTTCTTT
>TRBJ1-2|TRBV7-2|NA|NA
CASSFAGTYGYTF
TGTGCCAGCAGCTTCGCAGGCACCTATGGCTACACCTTC
>TRBJ2-3|TRBV9|few|NA
CASSPRRTIREWSDTQYF
TGTGCCAGCAGCCCCCGCCGGACTATCCGGGAGTGGTCGGATACGCAGTATTTT
>TRBJ1-2|TRBV6-5|NA|NA
CASRKTGYYGYTF
TGTGCCAGCAGAAAAACAGGGTACTATGGCTACACCTTC
>TRBJ2-7|TRBV5-5|NA|TRBD1
CASSSAGTAYEQYF
TGTGCCAGCAGCTCTGCCGGGACAGCTTACGAGCAGTACTTC
>TRBJ2-3|TRBV18|NA|NA
CASSPGTSPDTQYF
TGTGCCAGCTCACCAGGAACTTCCCCAGATACGCAGTATTTT
>TRBJ2-1|TRBV7-9|NA|TRBD2
CASSLGRLAGDHNEQFF
TGTGCCAGCAGCTTGGGACGACTAGCGGGGGATCACAATGAGCAGTTCTTC
>TRBJ2-4|TRBV11-3|NA|NA
CASSLRVAAYQYF
TGTGCCAGCAGCCTTCGGGTAGCGGCCTACCAGTACTTC